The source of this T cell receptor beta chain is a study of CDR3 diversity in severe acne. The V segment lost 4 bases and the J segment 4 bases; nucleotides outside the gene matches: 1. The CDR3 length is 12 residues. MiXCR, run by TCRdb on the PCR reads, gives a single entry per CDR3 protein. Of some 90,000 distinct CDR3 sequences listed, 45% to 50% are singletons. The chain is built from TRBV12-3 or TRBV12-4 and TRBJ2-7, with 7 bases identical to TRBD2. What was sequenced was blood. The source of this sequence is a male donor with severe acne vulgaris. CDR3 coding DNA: TGTGCCAGCAGTTCTAGCGGATACGAGCAGTACTTC. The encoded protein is CASSSSGYEQYF.